This T cell receptor beta chain is from a study of blood T cell repertoires in COVID-19. This CDR3 contains 14 residues. V lost 2 bases, J lost 4 bases, and 12 bases lay in between. The germline CDR1 and CDR2 sequences are SGHTS and YDEGEE. In the original processing: Amplification of reference gene primers provided the estimated nucleated cell counts. Data came from immunoSEQ multiplex PCR; TCRdb stores just in-frame clones and leaves some out. That table is the source of V, J and clone size, and D and trimming were worked out from the DNA. The sample records around 250,000 clones, around 86% being singletons.

This receptor was obtained from a woman aged 70-85 years with active or convalescent COVID-19. The sample was peripheral blood. The chain links TRBV5-8 to TRBJ1-1; D gene ambiguous. As DNA, the CDR3 is TGTGCCAGCAGCTTTCCAAGGGCGGGCACTGAAGCTTTCTTT. Translated, it gives CASSFPRAGTEAFF.